This passage covers 26 T cell receptor beta chains from one sample sequenced in a study of CXCR3-negative and CXCR3-positive naive CD8 T cells. The study made its TRB cDNA libraries by 5' RACE, adding UMI labels. One entry per CDR3 protein, without DNA, is what TCRdb gives after re-calling the 5' RACE reads. The table lists 75,000 to 100,000 distinct CDR3 sequences. Sequencing input: naive CXCR3- CD8+ T cells from blood. Subset described: CD45RO-CCR7+CD27+CD95- naive CD8+ T cells lacking CXCR3 (TNR3-). These receptor sequences come from a human donor in good health. Some clones in this sample may be carry-over from other donors' samples.

The chain combines TRBV28 with TRBJ1-1. Germline lookup yields CDR1 MDHEN and CDR2 SYDVKM. The CDR3 length is 11 residues. CDR3 sequence: CASVLNTEAFF.

The chain joins TRBV6-2 or TRBV6-3 to TRBJ1-1; the D call of TRBD1 rests on TCRdb alone, since no DNA is present to check it. Germline V gives CDR1 MNHEY, CDR2 SVGEGT. The CDR3 loop spans 13 amino acids. CDR3 region: CASSYQGFTEAFF.

The chain links TRBV4-2 to TRBJ2-3; TCRdb's D gene call, TRBD1, goes unchecked for lack of DNA. CDR1 is LGHNA and CDR2 is YNFKEQ in the germline V gene. The CDR3 totals 16 residues. The CDR3 is CASSQDGTVITDTQYF.

The chain recombines TRBV9 with TRBJ2-1; TCRdb's D call of TRBD2 is untestable without DNA. Germline lookup yields CDR1 SGDLS and CDR2 YYNGEE. The CDR3 has 15 residues. CDR3: CASSLRTSGSREQFF. Combining the CDR3 with reference TRBV9 and TRBJ2-1 gives the whole variable domain DSGVTQTPKHLITATGQRVTLRCSPRSGDLSVYWYQQSLDQGLQFLIQYYNGEERAKGNILERFSAQQFPDLHSELNLSSLELGDSALYFCASSLRTSGSREQFFGPGTRLTVL.

V is TRBV20-1 and J is TRBJ2-3. The germline CDR1 and CDR2 sequences are DFQATT and SNEGSKA (reference sequence). This CDR3 region has 15 residues. The CDR3 sequence is CSARGHLLGTDTHYF.

The gene calls are TRBV6-6 and TRBJ2-1; no DNA is available, so the TRBD2 call from TCRdb remains unchecked. Per germline, CDR1 MNHNY and CDR2 SVGAGI (reference sequence). The CDR3 has 16 residues. CDR3 sequence: CASSYLASGGRNEQFF.

The CDR3 sequence is CASSLEGEGQPQHF. V usage is TRBV7-9 and J usage is TRBJ1-5; TCRdb outputs TRBD1, but without DNA this stays unchecked. The CDR3 consists of 14 residues. Germline CDR1 is SEHNR and CDR2 is FQNEAQ (reference sequence).

The V call is TRBV28, the J call TRBJ2-5. The CDR3 is 11 amino acids. Germline V lookup: CDR1 MDHEN, CDR2 SYDVKM. The CDR3: CASSLWGTQYF.

The chain joins TRBV20-1 to TRBJ2-1; TCRdb gives TRBD2 as the D gene, but with no DNA this cannot be confirmed. CDR3 size: 15 residues. CDR1 and CDR2 (germline): DFQATT, SNEGSKA (reference sequence). CDR3 sequence reads: CSLTNGKSSYNEQSF.

This sequence joins TRBV29-1 and TRBJ2-1; there is no DNA to check the TCRdb D call of TRBD1. The CDR3 contains 16 residues. Germline loops: CDR1 SQVTM, CDR2 ANQGSEA. The CDR3 sequence: CSVHGVGAESYNEQFF.

The CDR3 loop reads CASSLVAAPSDEQYF. The V call is TRBV7-2, the J call TRBJ2-7; TCRdb gives TRBD2 as the D gene, but with no DNA this cannot be confirmed. Germline V CDR1 and CDR2: SGHTA, FQGNSA. This CDR3 is 15 amino acids long.

This rearrangement joins TRBV29-1 to TRBJ2-5; TCRdb's D call of TRBD1 is untestable without DNA. Germline V gives CDR1 SQVTM, CDR2 ANQGSEA. CDR3 size: 14 residues. CDR3 residues: CSAWGALYQETQYF.

This chain connects TRBV15 to TRBJ2-5. Germline CDR1 reads LNHNV; CDR2 reads YYDKDF (reference sequence). The CDR3 has 16 residues. CDR3 residues: CATSRDLGYGEKTQYF.

The chain joins TRBV30 to TRBJ2-5. The length of the CDR3 is 13 residues. The germline V gene has CDR1 GTSNPN and CDR2 SVGIG (reference sequence). CDR3 sequence: CAWMLWQQETQYF.

The chain uses TRBV7-9 and TRBJ2-7; TCRdb's D call of TRBD1 is untestable without DNA. The CDR3 length is 12 residues. The germline CDR1 and CDR2 sequences are SEHNR and FQNEAQ (reference sequence). The CDR3 is CASAPGTREQYF.

V is TRBV7-9 and J is TRBJ2-3; absent DNA, TCRdb's TRBD2 call cannot be checked. The CDR3 extends over 14 amino acids. CDR1 and CDR2 from the germline V gene are SEHNR and FQNEAQ (reference sequence). The CDR3 loop reads CASSENRAADTQYF.

V is TRBV15 and J is TRBJ2-7; without DNA, the TCRdb call of TRBD1 cannot be checked. The length of the CDR3 is 15 residues. Germline CDR1 is LNHNV and CDR2 is YYDKDF (reference sequence). CDR3 amino acids: CATSRLGQGSYEQYF.

Measured by frequency, this clonotype is medium-sized. This chain joins TRBV4-1 and TRBJ1-3; TCRdb lists TRBD1, though no DNA is available to test this call. This CDR3 has 14 amino acids. The germline V gene has CDR1 MGHRA and CDR2 YSYEKL. CDR3 protein: CASRPTGSGNTIYF.

The chain combines TRBV20-1 with TRBJ2-1; checking the TCRdb D call of TRBD1 is not possible without DNA. Germline lookup yields CDR1 DFQATT and CDR2 SNEGSKA (reference sequence). CDR3 size: 14 residues. CDR3 sequence: CSARAGATYNEQFF.

The genes are TRBV21-1 and TRBJ2-1; TCRdb lists TRBD2, though no DNA is available to test this call. TRBV21-1 is assigned pseudogene status. The CDR3 runs to 14 residues. The chain's CDR3 is CASSKGGPRNEQFF.

CDR3 protein: CASSLVAGGPEQYF. This chain connects TRBV7-2 to TRBJ2-7; TCRdb names TRBD2, which stays unverified in the absence of DNA. The germline V gene has CDR1 SGHTA and CDR2 FQGNSA. The CDR3 spans 14 residues. Full variable domain (rest looked up from reference TRBV7-2 and TRBJ2-7): GAGVSQSPSNKVTEKGKDVELRCDPISGHTALYWYRQSLGQGLEFLIYFQGNSAPDKSGLPSDRFSAERTGGSVSTLTIQRTQQEDSAVYLCASSLVAGGPEQYFGPGTRLTVT.

The chain joins TRBV29-1 to TRBJ2-7. The CDR3 is 12 residues long. Germline V CDR1 and CDR2: SQVTM, ANQGSEA. CDR3 amino acids: CSARGGPYEQYF.

This chain links TRBV28 with TRBJ2-1; TCRdb selects TRBD1, and the lack of DNA leaves this call unchecked. CDR3 length: 15 amino acids. The germline V gene encodes CDR1 MDHEN and CDR2 SYDVKM. The CDR3 is CASKGDRGPYNEQFF.

The rearrangement uses TRBV6-4 and TRBJ2-1. CDR3 length equals 15 residues. CDR1 MRHNA and CDR2 SNTAGT come from the germline V gene. The CDR3 region is CASSENRRVHNEQFF.

CDR3 loop: CASSPTNRDLGGEQFF. This rearrangement joins TRBV28 to TRBJ2-1; TCRdb indicates TRBD1, and absent DNA this call remains unverified. The CDR3 is 16 amino acids. Germline CDR1 reads MDHEN; CDR2 reads SYDVKM.

V usage is TRBV12-3 or TRBV12-4 and J usage is TRBJ2-7; TCRdb outputs TRBD2, but without DNA this stays unchecked. The CDR3 has 14 residues. CDR3 amino acids: CASSGGGPDYEQYF.